This T cell receptor (beta chain) came from a study of T cells after yellow fever vaccination. TCRdb analysed the 5' RACE reads with MiXCR anew, one entry per CDR3 protein. This table has 450,000 to 650,000 distinct CDR3 sequences, roughly a fifth appearing once. V was trimmed by 3 bases and J by 1 base, leaving 10 bases between them. The germline CDR1 and CDR2 sequences are SGHTA and FQGNSA. The CDR3 consists of 15 residues. The V and J genes are TRBV7-2 and TRBJ2-1; D remains ambiguous. The sequence derives from a man between 18 and 35 years old who received the YFV17D yellow fever vaccine. Sequencing was performed on PBMCs, taken roughly 20 days after the first yellow fever vaccination. CDR3 nucleotides: TGTGCCAGCAGCTTCGATGGTTATTCCTACAATGAGCAGTTCTTC. The encoded protein is CASSFDGYSYNEQFF.